This T cell receptor beta chain comes out of a study of cytomegalovirus exposure and HLA in healthy donors. The CDR3 is 18 amino acids. Looked up from germline, CDR1 is SGHNT and CDR2 is YYREEE (reference sequence). V lost 0 bases to trimming and J lost 1 base; unmatched junction nucleotides: 7. Use of 60 Vbeta and 13 Jbeta primers characterized the PCR. TCRdb keeps only in-frame clones here, not all; method: immunoSEQ multiplex PCR. Altogether some 250,000 clones are present, around 80% being singletons, with the ten largest covering 5.4%. The specimen was PBMCs. J is TRBJ2-2 and V is TRBV5-4; 9 bases align to TRBD2. The source is a middle-aged woman in good health and CMV-seropositive. CDR3 amino acids: CASSLVSGRGGNTGELFF. The CDR3 nucleotides read TGTGCCAGCAGCTTGGTGTCGGGGCGGGGGGGGAACACCGGGGAGCTGTTTTTT.